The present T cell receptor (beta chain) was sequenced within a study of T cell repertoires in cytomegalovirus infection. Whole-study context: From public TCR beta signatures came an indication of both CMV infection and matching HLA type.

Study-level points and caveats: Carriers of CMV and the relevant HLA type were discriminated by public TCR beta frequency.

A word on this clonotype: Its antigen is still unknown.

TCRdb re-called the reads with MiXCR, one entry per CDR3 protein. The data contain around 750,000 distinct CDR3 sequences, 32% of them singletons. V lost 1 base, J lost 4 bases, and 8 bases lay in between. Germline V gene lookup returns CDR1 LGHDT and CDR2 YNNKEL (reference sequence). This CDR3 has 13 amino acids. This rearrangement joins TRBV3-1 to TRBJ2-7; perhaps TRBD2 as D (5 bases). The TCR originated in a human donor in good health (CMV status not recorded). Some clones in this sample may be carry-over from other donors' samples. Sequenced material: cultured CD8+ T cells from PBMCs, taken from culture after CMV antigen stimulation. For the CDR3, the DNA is TGTGCCAGCAGCCAAGGGCTAGCTTACGAGCAGTACTTC. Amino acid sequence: CASSQGLAYEQYF.